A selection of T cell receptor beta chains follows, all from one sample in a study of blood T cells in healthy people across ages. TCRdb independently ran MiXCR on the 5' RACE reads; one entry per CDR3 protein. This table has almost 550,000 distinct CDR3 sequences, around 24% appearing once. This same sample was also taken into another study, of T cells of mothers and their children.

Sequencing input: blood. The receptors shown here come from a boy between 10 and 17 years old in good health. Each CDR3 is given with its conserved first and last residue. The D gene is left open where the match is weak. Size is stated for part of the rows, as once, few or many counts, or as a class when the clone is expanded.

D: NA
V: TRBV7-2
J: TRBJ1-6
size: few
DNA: TGTGCCAGCAGCTCCCAAAGTGGGCTTTATAATTCACCCCTCCACTTT
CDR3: CASSSQSGLYNSPLHF

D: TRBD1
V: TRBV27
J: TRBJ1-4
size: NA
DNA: TGTGCCAGCAGTCCTTCTCCCGGGACAGGGAGAGAAGAAAAACTGTTTTTT
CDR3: CASSPSPGTGREEKLFF

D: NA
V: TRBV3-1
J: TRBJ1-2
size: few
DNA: TGTGCCAGCAGCCAAGATCCCGCGAGGAACGGCTACACCTTC
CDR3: CASSQDPARNGYTF

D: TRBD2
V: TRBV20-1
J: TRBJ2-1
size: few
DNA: TGCAGTGCTAGAGACCCGACTAGCGGGAGACGCAATGAGCAGTTCTTC
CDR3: CSARDPTSGRRNEQFF

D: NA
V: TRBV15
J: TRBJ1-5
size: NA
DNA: TGTGCCACCAGCATCAGGGTCGGGCAGCCCCAGCATTTT
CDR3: CATSIRVGQPQHF

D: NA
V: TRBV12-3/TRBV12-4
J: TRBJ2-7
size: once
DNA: TGTGCCAGCAGTTTAGACGCTGGGGGCGGGGTATGGTACGAGCAGTACTTC
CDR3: CASSLDAGGGVWYEQYF

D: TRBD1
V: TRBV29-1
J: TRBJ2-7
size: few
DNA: TGCAGCGTTGCCCGGGACAGAAACTACGAGCAGTACTTC
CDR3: CSVARDRNYEQYF

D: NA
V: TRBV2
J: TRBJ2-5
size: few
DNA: TGTGCCAGCAATGCGGGACAGCAAATGGAGACCCAGTACTTC
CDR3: CASNAGQQMETQYF

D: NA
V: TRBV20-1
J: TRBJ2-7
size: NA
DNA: TGCAGTGCTGGGAGACAGGAGACCCATTACTCCGAGCAGTACTTC
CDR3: CSAGRQETHYSEQYF

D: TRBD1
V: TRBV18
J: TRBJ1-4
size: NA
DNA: TGTGCCAGCTCACCATTACAGGGGTCAACTAATGAAAAACTGTTTTTT
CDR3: CASSPLQGSTNEKLFF

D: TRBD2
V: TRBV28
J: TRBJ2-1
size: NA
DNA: TGTGCCAGCAGTACCATAGCGGGAGTATTTTATGAGCAGTTCTTC
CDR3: CASSTIAGVFYEQFF

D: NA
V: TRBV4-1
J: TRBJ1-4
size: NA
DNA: TGCGCCAGCAGCCCCACCGGCGCGGTATCTGAAAAACTGTTTTTT
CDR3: CASSPTGAVSEKLFF

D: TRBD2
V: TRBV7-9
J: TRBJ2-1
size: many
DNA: TGTGCCAGCAGCTACGTCAGCGGGAGGAATAATGAGCAGTTCTTC
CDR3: CASSYVSGRNNEQFF

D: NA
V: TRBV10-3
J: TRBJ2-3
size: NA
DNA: TGTGCCATCATGGAAGCCCTCACAGATACGCAGTATTTT
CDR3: CAIMEALTDTQYF

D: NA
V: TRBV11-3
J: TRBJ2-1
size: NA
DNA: TGTGCCAGCAGCCAGGGGCCTGGATCCAATGAGCAGTTCTTC
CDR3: CASSQGPGSNEQFF

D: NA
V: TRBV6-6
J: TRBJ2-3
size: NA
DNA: TGTGCCAGCGGGACCCTTCCAGATACGCAGTATTTT
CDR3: CASGTLPDTQYF

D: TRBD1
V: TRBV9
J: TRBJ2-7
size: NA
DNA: TGTGCCAGCAGCACATCGGGACAGGGATACGAGCAGTACTTC
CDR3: CASSTSGQGYEQYF

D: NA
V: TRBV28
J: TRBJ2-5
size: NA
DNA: TGTGCCAGCAGTTTATATTATCAAGGGGTACAAGAGACCCAGTACTTC
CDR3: CASSLYYQGVQETQYF

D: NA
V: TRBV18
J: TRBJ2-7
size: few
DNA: TGTGCCAGCTCACCAGTCTTTGGGAAACGGGACGAGCAGTACTTC
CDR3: CASSPVFGKRDEQYF

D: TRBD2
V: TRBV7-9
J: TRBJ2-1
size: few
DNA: TGTGCCAGCAGCCCGGGATGGGGGGGACCCTTGGATGAGCAGTTCTTC
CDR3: CASSPGWGGPLDEQFF

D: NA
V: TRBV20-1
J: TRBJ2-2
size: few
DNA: TGCAGTGCTAGAGATCTGGAGCAGACCGACACCGGGGAGCTGTTTTTT
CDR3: CSARDLEQTDTGELFF

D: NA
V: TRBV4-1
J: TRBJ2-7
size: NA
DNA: TGCGCCAGCAGCCAAGTTTCTAGGGCCTACGAGCAGTACTTC
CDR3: CASSQVSRAYEQYF

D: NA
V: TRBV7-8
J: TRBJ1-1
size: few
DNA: TGTGCCAGCAGCTTAGTTAACAGTATGAACACTGAAGCTTTCTTT
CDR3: CASSLVNSMNTEAFF

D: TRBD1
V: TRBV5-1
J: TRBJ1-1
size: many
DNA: TGCGCCAGCAGCTTGGTAGAGGGGGCCGAAGCTTTCTTT
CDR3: CASSLVEGAEAFF